This T cell receptor (beta chain) was recovered during a study of a mutant IDH1 vaccine in newly diagnosed glioma. Study-level background: Before enrollment, the patients had been treated with radiotherapy alone, temozolomide alone, or both together. Most of them had received both. The study held visit V12 at week 35 and visit V13 at week 47.

The time point denotes: week 35, safety follow-up. What each vaccine dose contained was 300 ug of mutant IDH1 20-mer peptide, accompanied by topical imiquimod. The study gave patients eight vaccinations in weeks 1, 3, 5, 7, 11, 15, 19, 23. Tumors from donors were new WHO grade 3 or 4 IDH1-mutant astrocytomas with ATRX loss. Some clones are missing from TCRdb's copy, which holds only in-frame ones; the method was immunoSEQ multiplex PCR. The sample includes over 55,000 clones, roughly 76% of them seen just once. Trimming removed 2 bases from V and 4 bases from J, with 6 bases in between. The CDR3 spans 13 residues. Per the germline V gene, CDR1 is MNHEY and CDR2 is SVGAGI. This clone has more than one count but fewer than ten. The antigen remains unidentified.

The sample was PBMCs, taken from a glioma patient whose treatment included an IDH1 peptide vaccine. This chain joins TRBV6-5 and TRBJ1-5, with a weak D call TRBD1 (5 bases). The TCR sequence derives from a man aged 35 to 55 with glioma. In DNA form, the CDR3 reads TGTGCCAGCAGTTACAAGGGGAATCAGCCCCAGCATTTT. It specifies CASSYKGNQPQHF.